These 21 T cell receptor beta chains originate from one sample sequenced in a study of shared clonotypes between healthy human individuals. Clones were read by immunoSEQ multiplex PCR, and TCRdb kept only the in-frame ones, dropping some. The table has about 990,000 clones, approximately 80% seen once. Material for sequencing was memory CD4+ T cells from PBMCs. Subset in this sample: CD45RA-negative fraction. The origin of the receptors is a young man in good health. Some clones in this sample may be carry-over from other donors' samples.

The V call is TRBV14, the J call TRBJ2-2; D possibly corresponds to TRBD1 (5 bases). The germline gives CDR1 SGHDN, CDR2 FVKESK. V was shortened by 5 bases and J by 1 base, with 14 bases between the two germline ends. This CDR3 is 16 amino acids long. The CDR3 loop is CASSTRTPQNTGELFF. Written as DNA, the CDR3 is TGTGCCAGCAGCACGCGGACACCTCAGAACACCGGGGAGCTGTTTTTT.

Here the CDR3 DNA reads TGTGCCAGCACAGACGGGGGGGAGAATGAAAAACTGTTTTTT. It is translated as CASTDGGENEKLFF. The chain couples TRBV28 to TRBJ1-4; D is perhaps TRBD1 (5 bases). The V end lost 7 bases, the J end lost 5 bases, and 14 bases lay between the germline ends. The germline CDR1 and CDR2 sequences are MDHEN and SYDVKM. This CDR3 comprises 14 residues.

This clone was observed a single time. In nucleotides, the CDR3 is TGTGCCAGCAGTCCACTCAGGGGACGGAATCAGCCCCAGCATTTT. This codes for CASSPLRGRNQPQHF. The J gene is TRBJ1-5, the V gene TRBV28, with D tentatively TRBD1 (6 bases). The CDR3 covers 15 residues. Germline CDR1 MDHEN, CDR2 SYDVKM. The V end was cut by 5 bases, the J end by 4 bases, with 15 bases between.

This chain connects TRBV5-1 to TRBJ2-5; 9 bases match TRBD1. Germline CDR1 and CDR2: SGHRS and YFSETQ. V dropped 4 bases and J dropped 0; count of bases not matched to a gene: 7. The CDR3 extends over 16 amino acids. DNA of the CDR3: TGCGCCAGCAGCCCGGGACAGGGTTCCTACCAAGAGACCCAGTACTTC. This gives the protein CASSPGQGSYQETQYF.

The chain recombines TRBV9 with TRBJ2-4; TRBD2 might be the D (6 bases). Germline CDR1 SGDLS, CDR2 YYNGEE. V was trimmed by 3 bases and J by 5 bases, leaving 9 bases between them. This CDR3 is 13 amino acids long. The CDR3 bases are TGTGCCAGCAGCGCCGGGGGACAAAACATTCAGTACTTC. This sequence encodes CASSAGGQNIQYF.

The chain uses TRBV9 and TRBJ2-1, with 8 nucleotides matching TRBD2. This CDR3 has 16 amino acids. Trimming removed 3 bases from V and 1 base from J; junction bases left unmatched: 6. Germline V gene data show CDR1 as SGDLS and CDR2 as YYNGEE. CDR3 region: CASSDAGTSSYNEQFF. CDR3 bases: TGTGCCAGCAGCGACGCCGGGACTAGTTCCTACAATGAGCAGTTCTTC.

This clone is a singleton in its sample. The chain couples TRBV19 to TRBJ2-7; unclear D gene. Trimming left V 1 base short and J 3 bases short, with 7 bases between. Germline V CDR1 and CDR2: LNHDA, SQIVND (reference sequence). This CDR3 contains 13 residues. Here the CDR3 DNA reads TGTGCCAGTAGTATAGGGTCTTTCTACGAGCAGTACTTC. This codes for CASSIGSFYEQYF.

J is TRBJ2-2 and V is TRBV30, with D possibly matching TRBD1 (6 bases). Germline V lookup: CDR1 GTSNPN, CDR2 SVGIG (reference sequence). The CDR3 consists of 14 residues. Deletions cut 3 bases from V and 0 bases from J, with 8 bases between. DNA for the CDR3: TGTGCCTGGAGGGACAGTCCGAACACCGGGGAGCTGTTTTTT. Translated: CAWRDSPNTGELFF.

A few counts support this clone. V and J are TRBV10-2 and TRBJ1-5; D gene unclear. Deletions cut 0 bases from V and 7 bases from J, with 7 bases between. CDR1 WSHSY and CDR2 SAAADI come from the germline V gene. The CDR3 totals 13 residues. CDR3 in DNA: TGCGCCAGCAGTGAGTCTAGATACCAGCCCCAGCATTTT. It encodes CASSESRYQPQHF.

This clone was recorded once. The J gene is TRBJ2-3, the V gene TRBV2, with 9 positions matching TRBD2. V lost 0 bases and J lost 3; bases outside the gene matches: 4. The CDR3 totals 16 residues. CDR1 and CDR2 from the germline V gene are SNHLY and FYNNEI. The CDR3 nucleotides are TGTGCCAGCAGTGAAGCCGGGACTAGCATGACAGATACGCAGTATTTT. Protein: CASSEAGTSMTDTQYF.

The chain recombines TRBV28 with TRBJ2-4; no clear D gene. Per the germline V gene, CDR1 is MDHEN and CDR2 is SYDVKM. This CDR3 region has 15 residues. The V gene lost 4 bases and the J gene lost 0 bases, with 10 bases spanning the gap. The CDR3 nucleotides read TGTGCCAGCAGTTACGAGAGGCTAGCCAAAAACATTCAGTACTTC. It codes for CASSYERLAKNIQYF.

This chain uses TRBV18 with TRBJ1-2; the D is unclear. The V end was cut by 3 bases, the J end by 3 bases, with 14 bases between. Looked up from germline, CDR1 is KGHSH and CDR2 is LQKENI. The length of the CDR3 is 15 residues. CDR3 in DNA: TGTGCCAGCTCACCCTCGCGCGGGTGGGACTATGGCTACACCTTC. Translated, it gives CASSPSRGWDYGYTF.

In regard to this clone: This may be a read error, as it is one base from a much larger clone. Within the sample, other DNA sequences also encode this same CDR3. V gene TRBV9 combines with J gene TRBJ1-4; no definite D call. The germline gives CDR1 SGDLS, CDR2 YYNGEE. CDR3 size: 15 residues. CDR3 in DNA: TGTGCCAGCAGCGTAGACGGGGAATATAATGAAAAACTGTTTTTC. Its protein is CASSVDGEYNEKLFF.

The rearrangement joins TRBV28 to TRBJ1-1; D perhaps matches TRBD1 (5 bases). The germline gives CDR1 MDHEN, CDR2 SYDVKM. The ends were cut back, 6 bases at V and 0 bases at J, with 14 bases in the middle. The CDR3 loop spans 15 amino acids. The CDR3 protein is CASRLTAIMNTEAFF. Written as DNA, the CDR3 is TGTGCCAGCAGACTGACAGCTATAATGAACACTGAAGCTTTCTTT.

The chain couples TRBV7-9 to TRBJ1-5; D gene ambiguous. This CDR3 contains 14 residues. Trimming removed 1 base at V and 9 bases at J, with 13 bases between. Germline loops: CDR1 SEHNR, CDR2 FQNEAQ (reference sequence). The CDR3 DNA reads TGTGCCAGCAGCTTAGACCCAAGCGTGGTGCCCCAGCATTTT. Its protein is CASSLDPSVVPQHF.

The genes are TRBV4-3 and TRBJ2-3; D is undetermined. The CDR3 sequence is 15 residues long. The V end was cut by 4 bases, the J end by 2 bases, with 13 bases between. CDR1 LGHNA and CDR2 YSLEER come from the germline V gene. Here the CDR3 DNA reads TGCGCCAGCAGCCCCCTGGTGGGCCACACAGATACGCAGTATTTT. Its protein product is CASSPLVGHTDTQYF.

J is TRBJ2-2 and V is TRBV15; a possible D gene is TRBD2 (6 bases). Germline lookup yields CDR1 LNHNV and CDR2 YYDKDF (reference sequence). This CDR3 region has 14 residues. V was trimmed by 5 bases and J by 6 bases, leaving 13 bases between them. CDR3 nucleotide sequence: TGTGCCACCAGCGGCGGGACTTTCCCCGGGGAGCTGTTTTTT. This sequence encodes CATSGGTFPGELFF.

The chain employs TRBV7-9 and TRBJ2-1; no clear D gene. With 8 bases removed from V and 8 bases from J, the gap between germline ends came to 19 bases. The CDR3 sequence is 14 residues long. The V gene's germline CDR1 is SEHNR and CDR2 FQNEAQ (reference sequence). CDR3 sequence (DNA): TGTGCCAGCGTGACGTCAACCAGGAAGGATGAGCAGTTCTTC. Translating gives CASVTSTRKDEQFF.

A single count supports this clone. This rearrangement joins TRBV5-1 to TRBJ2-2; D remains ambiguous. Trimming left V 0 bases short and J 0 bases short, with 6 bases between. Germline V gene lookup returns CDR1 SGHRS and CDR2 YFSETQ. The CDR3 is 15 residues long. CDR3 residues: CASSLDSSNTGELFF. Here the CDR3 DNA reads TGCGCCAGCAGCTTGGACAGTTCGAACACCGGGGAGCTGTTTTTT.

The chain is built from TRBV6-5 and TRBJ2-3; the match to TRBD1 covers 7 bases. The junction had 10 bases not matched to a gene; V was cut back by 9 bases and J by 1 base. The CDR3 consists of 15 residues. CDR1 and CDR2 from the germline V gene are MNHEY and SVGAGI. The CDR3: CASLRDSGGTDTQYF. The CDR3 nucleotides are TGTGCCAGTCTCAGGGACAGCGGCGGCACAGATACGCAGTATTTT.

This chain's CDR3 is CASSTSESRSYEQYF. Here the CDR3 DNA reads TGCGCCAGCAGTACTAGCGAGAGTAGATCCTACGAGCAGTACTTC. The J gene is TRBJ2-7, the V gene TRBV5-1; 7 nucleotides match TRBD2. V was clipped by 5 bases and J by 1 base; unmatched bases: 9. This CDR3 has 15 residues. Per germline, CDR1 SGHRS and CDR2 YFSETQ.